Listed below are T cell receptor beta chains from one sample, sequenced in a study of blood T cells in healthy people across ages. MiXCR, run by TCRdb on the 5' RACE reads, gives a single entry per CDR3 protein. The table lists about 780,000 distinct CDR3 sequences, 35% to 50% of them singletons. Sequencing input: blood. These receptors originate from a man older than 75 in good health. The CDR3 runs from the conserved cysteine through the conserved F or W. Each record gives: J gene, D gene, clone size, V gene, CDR3 protein, CDR3 DNA. D genes are given only for firm matches. Expanded clones get a size class; other rows say once, few or many, or leave the size out.

j_gene: TRBJ1-1
d_gene: NA
abundance: NA
v_gene: TRBV5-5
CDR3aa: CASSQGQITEAFF
CDR3nt: TGTGCCAGCAGCCAAGGACAGATCACTGAAGCTTTCTTT

j_gene: TRBJ2-3
d_gene: NA
abundance: few
v_gene: TRBV20-1
CDR3aa: CSARAPDTQYF
CDR3nt: TGCAGTGCTCGAGCTCCAGATACGCAGTATTTT

j_gene: TRBJ2-5
d_gene: NA
abundance: NA
v_gene: TRBV20-1
CDR3aa: CSASDNQETQYF
CDR3nt: TGCAGTGCTAGTGACAACCAAGAGACCCAGTACTTC

j_gene: TRBJ2-5
d_gene: NA
abundance: NA
v_gene: TRBV10-3
CDR3aa: CAISETQETQYF
CDR3nt: TGTGCCATCAGTGAGACTCAGGAGACCCAGTACTTC

j_gene: TRBJ2-5
d_gene: TRBD2
abundance: NA
v_gene: TRBV4-2
CDR3aa: CASSQELAQETQYF
CDR3nt: TGTGCCAGCAGCCAAGAACTAGCGCAAGAGACCCAGTACTTC

j_gene: TRBJ2-5
d_gene: NA
abundance: few
v_gene: TRBV28
CDR3aa: CASRSSGLIEVETQYF
CDR3nt: TGTGCCAGCAGAAGTAGCGGCCTTATAGAGGTAGAGACCCAGTACTTC

j_gene: TRBJ2-5
d_gene: NA
abundance: many
v_gene: TRBV7-9
CDR3aa: CASSSYSGQTQETQYF
CDR3nt: TGTGCCAGCAGTTCCTATTCCGGGCAGACCCAAGAGACCCAGTACTTC

j_gene: TRBJ2-7
d_gene: NA
abundance: many
v_gene: TRBV2
CDR3aa: CASSDSDNSYEQYF
CDR3nt: TGTGCCAGCAGTGATTCGGACAACTCCTACGAGCAGTACTTC

j_gene: TRBJ2-1
d_gene: TRBD1
abundance: NA
v_gene: TRBV7-6
CDR3aa: CASSLTAGTGVNYNEQFF
CDR3nt: TGTGCCAGCAGCTTAACAGCCGGGACAGGGGTCAATTACAATGAGCAGTTCTTC

j_gene: TRBJ2-1
d_gene: TRBD2
abundance: NA
v_gene: TRBV15
CDR3aa: CATQPLARENNEQFF
CDR3nt: TGTGCCACCCAACCGCTAGCGCGGGAGAACAATGAGCAGTTCTTC

j_gene: TRBJ2-1
d_gene: NA
abundance: NA
v_gene: TRBV18
CDR3aa: CASSGLRGNEQFF
CDR3nt: TGTGCCAGCTCAGGTTTGAGGGGCAATGAGCAGTTCTTC

j_gene: TRBJ2-1
d_gene: NA
abundance: few
v_gene: TRBV7-9
CDR3aa: CASSLGVVAYNEQFF
CDR3nt: TGCGCCAGCAGCTTAGGTGTAGTCGCCTACAATGAGCAGTTCTTC

j_gene: TRBJ1-1
d_gene: NA
abundance: NA
v_gene: TRBV7-2
CDR3aa: CASSLRAGDTEAFF
CDR3nt: TGTGCCAGCAGCTTGAGGGCGGGGGACACTGAAGCTTTCTTT

j_gene: TRBJ2-3
d_gene: NA
abundance: NA
v_gene: TRBV28
CDR3aa: CASSLRAGYYTDTQYF
CDR3nt: TGTGCCAGCAGTTTAAGAGCGGGCTATTACACAGATACGCAGTATTTT

j_gene: TRBJ1-4
d_gene: NA
abundance: NA
v_gene: TRBV15
CDR3aa: CATSRSVNVNEKLFF
CDR3nt: TGTGCCACCAGCAGGAGTGTGAACGTAAATGAAAAACTGTTTTTT

j_gene: TRBJ1-6
d_gene: TRBD1
abundance: NA
v_gene: TRBV28
CDR3aa: CASSLQRQGDSPLHF
CDR3nt: TGTGCCAGCAGCCTCCAAAGGCAGGGGGATTCACCCCTCCACTTT

j_gene: TRBJ1-2
d_gene: NA
abundance: NA
v_gene: TRBV21-1
CDR3aa: CASTVETEGYTF
CDR3nt: TGTGCCAGCACCGTAGAAACAGAGGGCTACACCTTC

j_gene: TRBJ1-2
d_gene: NA
abundance: NA
v_gene: TRBV12-3/TRBV12-4
CDR3aa: CASSLETGGPYGYTF
CDR3nt: TGTGCCAGCAGTTTAGAGACCGGGGGCCCCTATGGCTACACCTTC

j_gene: TRBJ2-3
d_gene: TRBD2
abundance: NA
v_gene: TRBV11-3
CDR3aa: CASSLDGGSRTDTQYF
CDR3nt: TGTGCCAGCAGCTTAGACGGGGGGTCTCGTACAGATACGCAGTATTTT

j_gene: TRBJ2-2
d_gene: TRBD2
abundance: few
v_gene: TRBV5-1
CDR3aa: CASRPAGGPGELFF
CDR3nt: TGCGCCAGCCGCCCCGCGGGAGGGCCCGGGGAGCTGTTTTTT